The clone carrying this T cell receptor (beta chain) was seen ten or more times. Its antigen is undetermined. V was cut by 1 base and J by 6 bases, with 4 bases left in between. The CDR3 sequence is 12 residues long. Germline CDR1 reads SGHVS; CDR2 reads FNYEAQ. This sample stems from a study of T-cell reconstitution after alpha-beta-depleted transplantation in children. Findings and limits, study-wide: At the one-year point after transplant, T-cell counts and TCRbeta diversity were found to come mostly from T cells that had been newly produced. After transplant, high TCRbeta diversity at day 60 in some patients arose from surviving recipient T cells and thymic progenitors. About two months after transplant, alpha-beta T cells reportedly came from several hundred expanded graft clones.

Unique molecular identifiers were used in preparing the TCRbeta library. TCRdb passed the PCR reads through MiXCR, listing each CDR3 protein once. The sample holds 70,000 or so distinct CDR3 sequences; about a tenth are singletons and the top ten take over 10%. The source is a boy aged 5-17 years with acute myeloid leukemia, due to receive a stem cell transplant. The sequencing here drew on PBMCs, taken before TCRalphabeta/CD19-depleted stem cell transplant. The V and J genes are TRBV7-6 and TRBJ2-1; no clear D gene. The CDR3 DNA is TGTGCCAGCAGCTTAGGGGTCAATGAGCAGTTCTTC. This translates into CASSLGVNEQFF.